Listed here are 21 T cell receptor beta chains from one sample, sequenced in a study of blood T cell repertoires in COVID-19. The method was immunoSEQ multiplex PCR; TCRdb's version includes in-frame clones alone and lacks a portion of them. The data contain around 100,000 clones, 75% to 90% of them singletons. Material for sequencing was peripheral blood. The receptor set was obtained from a man between 60 and 75 years old with acute or convalescent COVID-19.

This clone was recorded only once. The gene calls are TRBV28 and TRBJ1-2; TRBD1 agrees at 9 bases. The ends lost 4 bases at V and 2 bases at J; junction bases unmatched: 2. Germline values: CDR1 MDHEN, CDR2 SYDVKM. CDR3 length equals 14 residues. CDR3 loop: CASSYRGPNYGYTF. CDR3 sequence (DNA): TGTGCCAGCAGTTACAGGGGGCCCAACTATGGCTACACCTTC.

J is TRBJ2-2 and V is TRBV18; the match to TRBD1 covers 7 bases. Germline CDR1 is KGHSH and CDR2 is LQKENI. V was clipped by 3 bases and J by 5 bases; unmatched bases: 6. This CDR3 region has 15 residues. CDR3 amino acids: CASSPPGTATGELFF. The CDR3 DNA follows: TGTGCCAGCTCACCGCCCGGGACAGCTACCGGGGAGCTGTTTTTT.

This rearrangement joins TRBV19 to TRBJ1-5, with no clear D. Per the germline V gene, CDR1 is LNHDA and CDR2 is SQIVND (reference sequence). The V end was cut by 3 bases, the J end by 6 bases, with 15 bases between. This CDR3 comprises 15 residues. The CDR3 here is CASSMSAMGSQPQHF. CDR3 bases: TGTGCCAGTAGTATGAGCGCCATGGGTAGTCAGCCCCAGCATTTT. Filled out from reference TRBV19 and TRBJ1-5, the complete variable domain reads DGGITQSPKYLFRKEGQNVTLSCEQNLNHDAMYWYRQDPGQGLRLIYYSQIVNDFQKGDIAEGYSVSREKKESFPLTVTSAQKNPTAFYLCASSMSAMGSQPQHFGDGTRLSIL.

This clone showed up many times. The genes are TRBV10-1 and TRBJ2-2; 7 bases are shared with TRBD1. The germline V gene encodes CDR1 WNHNN and CDR2 SYGVQD (reference sequence). The CDR3 contains 15 residues. Trimming took 7 bases from V and 6 from J; bases not matched to a gene: 11. DNA of the CDR3: TGCGCCAGCACCATTCCAGAAGGGGGCTCCGGGGAGCTGTTTTTT. This encodes CASTIPEGGSGELFF.

DNA of the CDR3: TGTGCCAGCTCATCCACCGTGGCAGGGTACGAGCAGTACGTC. This encodes CASSSTVAGYEQYV. This sequence joins TRBV18 and TRBJ2-7; D is possibly TRBD1 (5 bases). The CDR3 runs 14 residues. CDR1 is KGHSH and CDR2 is LQKENI in the germline V gene. V shed 5 bases and J shed 4 bases, with 15 bases lying between them.

The chain recombines TRBV11-2 with TRBJ2-3; 8 bases agree with TRBD1. This CDR3 has 12 residues. V gave up 3 bases and J gave up 10 bases; unmatched junction bases: 3. The germline CDR1 and CDR2 sequences are SGHAT and FQNNGV. CDR3 residues: CASSFTGGAQYF. The DNA of the CDR3 is TGTGCCAGCAGCTTCACAGGGGGTGCGCAGTATTTT.

The CDR3 region has the DNA TGTGCCAGCAGCCAAGTCGAGTCGGCGGGAGGCCAGTACTTC. Translation gives CASSQVESAGGQYF. The V and J genes are TRBV3-1 (or the pseudogene TRBV3-2) and TRBJ2-4; 8 nucleotides align to TRBD2. Unmatched junction bases numbered 9, after V lost 1 base and J lost 13 bases. Germline CDR1 LGHDT, CDR2 YNNKEL (reference sequence). This CDR3 has 14 residues.

The V gene is TRBV12-2, the J gene TRBJ2-7; the D call in the table, TRBD2, was not verified against the DNA. TRBV12-2 is a pseudogene. This CDR3 is built from 16 residues. The CDR3 protein is CASRLMSPSGYYEQYV. In DNA, the CDR3 is TGTGCAAGTCGCTTAATGTCGCCTAGCGGATACTACGAGCAGTACGTC.

The chain recombines TRBV7-2 with TRBJ2-5; 12 nucleotides agree with TRBD2. Germline-derived CDR1 and CDR2 are SGHTA and FQGNSA. The length of the CDR3 is 14 residues. J lost 4 bases, V lost 5 bases, and 2 bases had no gene match. The CDR3 region is CASSTGLAGETQYF. The CDR3 DNA reads TGTGCCAGCAGCACGGGACTAGCGGGAGAGACCCAGTACTTC.

The genes are TRBV9 and TRBJ1-2, with D possibly TRBD1 on 6 matching bases. Germline assignment: CDR1 SGDLS and CDR2 YYNGEE. The CDR3 is made up of 15 amino acids. V was clipped by 4 bases and J by 0 bases, with 13 bases between them. CDR3 protein: CASSPRGGANYGYTF. CDR3 nucleotides: TGTGCCAGCAGCCCGAGGGGGGGAGCTAACTATGGCTACACCTTC.

The genes are TRBV7-6 and TRBJ2-1, with TRBD1 as a possible D gene (6 bases). CDR3 length equals 14 residues. Germline V gene lookup returns CDR1 SGHVS and CDR2 FNYEAQ. The V gene lost 0 bases and the J gene lost 8 bases, with 11 bases spanning the gap. CDR3 bases: TGTGCCAGCAGCTTAGCGGCAGGGGTCTATGAGCAGTTCTTC. Its protein is CASSLAAGVYEQFF.

The chain recombines TRBV9 with TRBJ1-1, with D unclear. The CDR3 covers 15 residues. V was pared by 0 bases and J by 2 bases, with 11 bases between. Germline CDR1 is SGDLS and CDR2 is YYNGEE. The CDR3 spells CASSVALPGNTEAFF. Written as DNA, the CDR3 is TGTGCCAGCAGCGTAGCTTTGCCGGGAAACACTGAAGCTTTCTTT.

In DNA, the CDR3 is TGTGCCAGCAGCTTGCCCACAGCTGGTAGCGGGGAGCTGTTTTTT. It encodes CASSLPTAGSGELFF. V usage is TRBV13 and J usage is TRBJ2-2; D uncertain. The CDR3 has 15 amino acids. With 3 bases removed from V and 7 bases from J, the gap between germline ends came to 15 bases. Germline values: CDR1 PRHDT, CDR2 FYEKMQ (reference sequence).

The chain carries TRBV18 and TRBJ2-1; TRBD1 agrees at 9 bases. Germline V lookup: CDR1 KGHSH, CDR2 LQKENI. Germline trimming cut 3 bases from V and 3 bases from J; bases unmatched to any gene: 12. The CDR3 length is 18 residues. In DNA, the CDR3 is TGTGCCAGCTCACCGGGCCAGACAGGGGGAGGTATCTACAATGAGCAGTTCTTC. Translating gives CASSPGQTGGGIYNEQFF.

The chain has TRBV5-4 and TRBJ1-2; 7 bases line up with TRBD1. There are 14 residues in the CDR3. Trimming cost V 1 base and J 6 bases; bases outside gene matches: 6. Per the germline V gene, CDR1 is SGHNT and CDR2 is YYREEE (reference sequence). CDR3 region: CASSLRQGENGYTF. CDR3 sequence (DNA): TGTGCCAGCAGCTTGCGGCAGGGGGAGAATGGCTACACCTTC.

V gene TRBV5-1 combines with J gene TRBJ2-3; 8 nucleotides agree with TRBD1. The CDR3 spans 17 residues. Germline loops: CDR1 SGHRS, CDR2 YFSETQ. The V gene end was trimmed by 2 bases and the J gene end by 0 bases; junction bases not matched to a gene: 8. As DNA, the CDR3 is TGCGCCAGCAGCTTCCTGACAGGGGTGGGTAGCACAGATACGCAGTATTTT. Residues: CASSFLTGVGSTDTQYF.

This rearrangement joins TRBV11-2 to TRBJ2-7; 7 nucleotides match TRBD2. Looked up from germline, CDR1 is SGHAT and CDR2 is FQNNGV. This CDR3 comprises 15 residues. V lost 5 bases, J lost 0 bases, and 7 bases stayed unmatched. CDR3 residues: CASSISGGSSYEQYF. In DNA, the CDR3 is TGTGCCAGCAGCATATCCGGGGGGAGCTCCTACGAGCAGTACTTC.

This chain connects TRBV14 to TRBJ2-2, with TRBD1 as a possible D gene (7 bases). The CDR3 extends over 16 amino acids. In germline, CDR1 is SGHDN, CDR2 FVKESK. V shed 1 base and J shed 7 bases, with 16 bases lying between them. CDR3 bases: TGTGCCAGCAGCCAAGTTAGGAGGGGGCGGGTCGGGGAGCTGTTTTTT. Protein product: CASSQVRRGRVGELFF. The full variable domain, rest sourced from reference TRBV14 and TRBJ2-2, is EAGVTQFPSHSVIEKGQTVTLRCDPISGHDNLYWYRRVMGKEIKFLLHFVKESKQDESGMPNNRFLAERTGGTYSTLKVQPAELEDSGVYFCASSQVRRGRVGELFFGEGSRLTVL.

This clone was counted once. This chain joins TRBV30 and TRBJ1-1; D gene unclear. V lost 1 base and J lost 1, with 7 bases in between. The CDR3 runs to 13 residues. Germline CDR1 is GTSNPN and CDR2 is SVGIG (reference sequence). In nucleotides, the CDR3 is TGTGCCTGGAGTGATCAGGCGAACACTGAAGCTTTCTTT. It encodes CAWSDQANTEAFF.

The V and J genes are TRBV7-9 and TRBJ1-1; D gene unclear. The V gene lost 5 bases and the J gene lost 1 base, with 5 bases spanning the gap. This CDR3 is built from 12 residues. Germline loops: CDR1 SEHNR, CDR2 FQNEAQ (reference sequence). CDR3 DNA sequence: TGTGCCAGCAGCCCAAAGAACACTGAAGCTTTCTTT. It specifies CASSPKNTEAFF. The whole variable domain, filled in from reference TRBV7-9 and TRBJ1-1, reads DTGVSQNPRHKITKRGQNVTFRCDPISEHNRLYWYRQTLGQGPEFLTYFQNEAQLEKSRLLSDRFSAERPKGSFSTLEIQRTEQGDSAMYLCASSPKNTEAFFGQGTRLTVV.

The J gene is TRBJ1-3, the V gene TRBV30; 9 nucleotides line up with TRBD1. With V trimmed by 3 bases and J by 4 bases, 1 base remained unmatched. The CDR3 is 13 amino acids. The germline V gene encodes CDR1 GTSNPN and CDR2 SVGIG (reference sequence). CDR3 sequence (DNA): TGTGCCTGGAGACAGGGGGCAGGAAACACCATATATTTT. This codes for CAWRQGAGNTIYF.